This TCR beta chain was recorded in a study of response to subunit inactivated influenza vaccine. This clonotype was counted between two and nine times. Using its own MiXCR run on the RT-PCR reads, TCRdb lists one record per CDR3 protein. In the table there are about 570,000 distinct CDR3 sequences, around 10% of which are singletons. This sample was also put to use in a study of T cells expressing NK-cell markers. Per that paper: The cDNA for TCR beta came from 5'RACE template switching with UMIs. Investigators obtained TCR beta repertoires from sorted CD3+CD56+NKG2C+, CD3+CD56+NKG2C- and CD3+CD56-NKG2C+ T cells. The eight sequenced donors comprised seven who were HCMV-seropositive and one who was seronegative. In several donors, dominant clonotypes made up about 25-60.1% of CD3+CD56-NKG2C+ cells.

This TCR came from a man aged 50 to 60 who received an inactivated influenza vaccine. This material consisted of PBMCs from blood, taken on the day of vaccination.

Here the CDR3 reads CASSLQGSGNSPLHF. The CDR3 nucleotides are TGTGCCAGCTCATTACAGGGGTCGGGAAATTCACCCCTCCACTTT. This chain uses TRBV18 with TRBJ1-6; TRBD1 aligns across 7 bases. Unmatched junction bases numbered 8, after V lost 5 bases and J lost 7 bases. Germline V gene lookup returns CDR1 KGHSH and CDR2 LQKENI. CDR3 length: 15 residues.